There are many counts of the clone carrying this TCR beta chain. The target antigen is unknown. Template material for amplifying TCR beta CDR3 regions consisted of RNA transcripts. In the first-round RT-PCR of the TCR CDR3, the HTBI primer set was used. TCRdb reprocessed the multiplex PCR reads via MiXCR and lists one record per CDR3 protein. The sample holds 350,000 to 450,000 distinct CDR3 sequences, about 18% seen once. This entry comes from a study of T cells in Graves' hyperthyroidism and ophthalmopathy. Overall study results and limits: Most clonotypes expanded in the thyroid (above 0.001) were also present in blood. In validation, the model predicted ophthalmopathy. These predictions came a median approximately six months before onset.

With 7 bases removed from V and 7 bases from J, the gap between germline ends came to 13 bases. Germline V lookup: CDR1 MNHNS, CDR2 SASEGT. The CDR3 runs 12 residues. Uncontrolled infection, other autoimmune disease, pregnancy or lactation disqualified patients from enrolment. The PBMCs were taken from approximately 9.7 ml of fresh peripheral blood. Sequenced: blood. The clonotype comes from a young woman with Graves' hyperthyroidism that later progressed to Graves' ophthalmopathy. J is TRBJ2-5 and V is TRBV6-1; D gene unclear. Here the CDR3 DNA reads TGTGCCAGCACCCCCCAGCTGGGGACCCAGTACTTC. The encoded protein is CASTPQLGTQYF.